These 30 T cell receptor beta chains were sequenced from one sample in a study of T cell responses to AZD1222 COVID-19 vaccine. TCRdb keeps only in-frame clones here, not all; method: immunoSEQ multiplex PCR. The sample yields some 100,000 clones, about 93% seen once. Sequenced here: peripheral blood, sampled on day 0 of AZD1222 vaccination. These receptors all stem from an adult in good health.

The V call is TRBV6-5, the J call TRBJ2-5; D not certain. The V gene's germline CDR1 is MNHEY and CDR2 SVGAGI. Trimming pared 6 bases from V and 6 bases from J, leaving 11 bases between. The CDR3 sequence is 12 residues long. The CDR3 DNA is TGTGCCAGCAGCCGCTACCGAAAGACCCAGTACTTC. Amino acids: CASSRYRKTQYF.

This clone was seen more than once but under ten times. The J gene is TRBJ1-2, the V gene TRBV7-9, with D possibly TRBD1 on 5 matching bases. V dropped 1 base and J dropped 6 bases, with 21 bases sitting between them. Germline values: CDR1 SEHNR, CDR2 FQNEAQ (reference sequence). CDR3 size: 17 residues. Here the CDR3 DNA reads TGTGCCAGCAGCTTAGGGTTCCGGGACGTATTTGGGGATGGCTACACCTTC. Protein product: CASSLGFRDVFGDGYTF.

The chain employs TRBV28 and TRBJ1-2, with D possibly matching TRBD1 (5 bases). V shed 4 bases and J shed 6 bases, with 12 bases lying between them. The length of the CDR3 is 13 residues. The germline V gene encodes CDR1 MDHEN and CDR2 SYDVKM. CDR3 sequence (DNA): TGTGCCAGCAGTTGGGAGGGGCGGCATGGCTACACCTTC. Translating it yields CASSWEGRHGYTF.

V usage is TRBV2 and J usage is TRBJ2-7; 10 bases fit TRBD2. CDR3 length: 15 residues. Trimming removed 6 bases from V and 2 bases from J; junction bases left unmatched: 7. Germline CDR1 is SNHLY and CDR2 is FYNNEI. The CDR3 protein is CASRLEAGGPYEQYF. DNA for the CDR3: TGTGCCAGCAGGCTTGAAGCGGGAGGGCCCTACGAGCAGTACTTC.

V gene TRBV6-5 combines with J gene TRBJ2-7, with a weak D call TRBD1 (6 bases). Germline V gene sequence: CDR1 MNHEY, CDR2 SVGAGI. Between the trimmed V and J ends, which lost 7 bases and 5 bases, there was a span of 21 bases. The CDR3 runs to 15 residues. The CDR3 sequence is CASTISGTGYHEQYF. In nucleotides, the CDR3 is TGTGCCAGCACTATATCCGGTACAGGGTACCACGAGCAGTACTTC.

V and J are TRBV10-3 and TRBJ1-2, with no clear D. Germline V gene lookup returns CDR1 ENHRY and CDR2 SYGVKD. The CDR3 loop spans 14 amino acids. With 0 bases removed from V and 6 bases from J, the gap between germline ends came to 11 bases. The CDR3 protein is CAISESGGYDGYTF. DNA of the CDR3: TGTGCCATCAGTGAGTCCGGAGGATATGATGGCTACACCTTC.

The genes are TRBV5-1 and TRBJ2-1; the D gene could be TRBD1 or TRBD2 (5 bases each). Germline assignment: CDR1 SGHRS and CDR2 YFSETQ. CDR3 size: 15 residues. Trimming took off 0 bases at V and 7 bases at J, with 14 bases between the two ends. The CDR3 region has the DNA TGCGCCAGCAGCTTGGTCTCGCTAGAGGGGAATGAGCAGTTCTTC. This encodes CASSLVSLEGNEQFF.

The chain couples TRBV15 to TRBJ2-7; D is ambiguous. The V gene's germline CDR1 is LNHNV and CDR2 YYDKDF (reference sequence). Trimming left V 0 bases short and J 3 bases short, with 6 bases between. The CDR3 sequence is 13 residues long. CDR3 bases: TGTGCCACCAGCAGAGATGGGAACTACGAGCAGTACTTC. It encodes CATSRDGNYEQYF.

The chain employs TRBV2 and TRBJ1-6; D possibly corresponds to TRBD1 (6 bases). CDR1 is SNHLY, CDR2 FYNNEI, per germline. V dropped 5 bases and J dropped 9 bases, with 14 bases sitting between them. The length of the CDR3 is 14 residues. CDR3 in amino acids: CASSWGGRGSPLHF. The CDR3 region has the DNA TGTGCCAGCAGTTGGGGGGGCCGGGGTTCACCCCTCCACTTT.

CDR3 residues: CASSDSTSGRSSYEQYF. DNA of the CDR3: TGTGCCAGCAGTGACTCAACTAGCGGGAGGAGCTCCTACGAGCAGTACTTC. The genes are TRBV6-4 and TRBJ2-7; TRBD2 matches at 12 bases. J was trimmed by 0 bases and V by 0 bases; bases with no gene match: 3. The CDR3 totals 17 residues. Per the germline V gene, CDR1 is MRHNA and CDR2 is SNTAGT.

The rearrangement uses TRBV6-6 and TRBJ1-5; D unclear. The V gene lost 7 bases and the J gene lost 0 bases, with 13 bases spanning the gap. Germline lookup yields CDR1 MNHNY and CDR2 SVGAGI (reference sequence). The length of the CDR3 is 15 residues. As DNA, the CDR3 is TGTGCCAGCACCCCCGCGGAGAATAGCAATCAGCCCCAGCATTTT. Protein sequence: CASTPAENSNQPQHF.

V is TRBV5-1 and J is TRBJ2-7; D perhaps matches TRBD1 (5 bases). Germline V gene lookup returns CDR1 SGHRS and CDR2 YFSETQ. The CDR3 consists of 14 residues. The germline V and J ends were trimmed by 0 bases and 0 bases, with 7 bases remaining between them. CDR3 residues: CASSLGQNSYEQYF. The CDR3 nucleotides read TGCGCCAGCAGCTTGGGACAGAACTCCTACGAGCAGTACTTC.

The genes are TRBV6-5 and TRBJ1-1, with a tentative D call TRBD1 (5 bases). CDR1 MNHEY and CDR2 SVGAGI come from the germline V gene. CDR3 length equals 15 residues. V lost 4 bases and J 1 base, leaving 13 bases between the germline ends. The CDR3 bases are TGTGCCAGCAGTTTAAATTTAGGGGAGAACACTGAAGCTTTCTTT. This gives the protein CASSLNLGENTEAFF.

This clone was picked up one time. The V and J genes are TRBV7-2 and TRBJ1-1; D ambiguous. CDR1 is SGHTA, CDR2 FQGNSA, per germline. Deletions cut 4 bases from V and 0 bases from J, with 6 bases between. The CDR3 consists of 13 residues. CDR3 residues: CASSSTMNTEAFF. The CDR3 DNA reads TGTGCCAGCAGCTCCACGATGAACACTGAAGCTTTCTTT.

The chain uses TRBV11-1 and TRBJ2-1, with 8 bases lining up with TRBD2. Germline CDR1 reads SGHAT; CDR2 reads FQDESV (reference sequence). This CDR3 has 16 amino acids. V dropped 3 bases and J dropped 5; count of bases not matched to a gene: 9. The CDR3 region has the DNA TGTGCCAGCAGCTTCAAGCGGGAGTCAAGGGACAATGAGCAGTTCTTC. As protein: CASSFKRESRDNEQFF. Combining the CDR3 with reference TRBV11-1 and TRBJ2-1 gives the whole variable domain EAEVAQSPRYKITEKSQAVAFWCDPISGHATLYWYRQILGQGPELLVQFQDESVVDDSQLPKDRFSAERLKGVDSTLKIQPAELGDSAMYLCASSFKRESRDNEQFFGPGTRLTVL.

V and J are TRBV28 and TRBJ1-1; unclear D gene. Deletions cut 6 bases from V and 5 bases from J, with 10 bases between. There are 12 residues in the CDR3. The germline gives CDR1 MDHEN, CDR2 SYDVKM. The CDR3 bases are TGTGCCAGCAGCCGGGAGGGTACTGAAGCTTTCTTT. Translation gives CASSREGTEAFF. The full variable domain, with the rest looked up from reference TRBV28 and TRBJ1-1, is DVKVTQSSRYLVKRTGEKVFLECVQDMDHENMFWYRQDPGLGLRLIYFSYDVKMKEKGDIPEGYSVSREKKERFSLILESASTNQTSMYLCASSREGTEAFFGQGTRLTVV.

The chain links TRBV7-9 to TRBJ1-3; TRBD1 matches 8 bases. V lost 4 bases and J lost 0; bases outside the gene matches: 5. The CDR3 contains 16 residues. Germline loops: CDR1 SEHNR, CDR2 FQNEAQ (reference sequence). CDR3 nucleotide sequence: TGTGCCAGCAGCTCAGGACAGGGAGACTCTGGAAACACCATATATTTT. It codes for CASSSGQGDSGNTIYF.

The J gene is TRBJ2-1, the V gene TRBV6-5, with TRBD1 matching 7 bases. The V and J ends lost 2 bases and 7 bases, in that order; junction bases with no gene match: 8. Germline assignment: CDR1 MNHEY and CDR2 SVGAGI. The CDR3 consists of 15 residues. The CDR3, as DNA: TGTGCCAGCAGTTACCCCCGGGACAGCTATAATGAGCAGTTCTTC. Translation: CASSYPRDSYNEQFF.

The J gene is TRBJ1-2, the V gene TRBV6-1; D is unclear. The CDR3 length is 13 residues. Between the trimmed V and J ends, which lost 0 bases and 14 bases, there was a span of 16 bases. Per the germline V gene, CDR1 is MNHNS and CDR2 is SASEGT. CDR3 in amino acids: CASSEALVGVRTF. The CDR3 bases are TGTGCCAGCAGTGAAGCGCTGGTCGGGGTACGTACCTTC.

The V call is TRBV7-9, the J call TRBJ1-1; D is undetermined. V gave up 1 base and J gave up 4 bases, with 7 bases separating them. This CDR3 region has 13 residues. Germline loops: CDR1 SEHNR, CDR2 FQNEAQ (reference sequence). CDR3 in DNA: TGTGCCAGCAGCTTAGGTACGGGCACTGAAGCTTTCTTT. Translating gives CASSLGTGTEAFF.

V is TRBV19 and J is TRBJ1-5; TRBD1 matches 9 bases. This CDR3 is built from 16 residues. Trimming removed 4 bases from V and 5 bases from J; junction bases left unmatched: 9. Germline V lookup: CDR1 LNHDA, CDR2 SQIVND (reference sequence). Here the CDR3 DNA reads TGTGCCAGTAGTACGATAAGACAGGGGGGCTATCAGCCCCAGCATTTT. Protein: CASSTIRQGGYQPQHF.

The CDR3 DNA reads TGTGCCAGCAGCTTGCAACTAGCGGGAGTCGGGGAGCTGTTTTTT. This codes for CASSLQLAGVGELFF. This chain uses TRBV5-8 with TRBJ2-2, with 11 bases lining up with TRBD2. Germline trimming cut 1 base from V and 7 bases from J; bases unmatched to any gene: 3. This CDR3 contains 15 residues. The V gene's germline CDR1 is SGHTS and CDR2 YDEGEE.

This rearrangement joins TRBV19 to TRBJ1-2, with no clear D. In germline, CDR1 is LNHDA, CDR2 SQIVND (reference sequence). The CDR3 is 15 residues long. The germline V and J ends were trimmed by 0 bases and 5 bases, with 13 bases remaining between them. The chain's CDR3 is CASSIDSAGRYGYTF. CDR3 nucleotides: TGTGCCAGTAGTATAGATTCGGCAGGTCGGTATGGCTACACCTTC.

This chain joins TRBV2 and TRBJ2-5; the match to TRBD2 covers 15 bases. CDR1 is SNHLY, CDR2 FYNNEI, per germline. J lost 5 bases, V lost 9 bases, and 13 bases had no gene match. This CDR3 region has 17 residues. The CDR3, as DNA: TGTGCCAGTACCCGCGGACTAGCGGGAGGGGGCTGGGAGACCCAGTACTTC. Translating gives CASTRGLAGGGWETQYF.

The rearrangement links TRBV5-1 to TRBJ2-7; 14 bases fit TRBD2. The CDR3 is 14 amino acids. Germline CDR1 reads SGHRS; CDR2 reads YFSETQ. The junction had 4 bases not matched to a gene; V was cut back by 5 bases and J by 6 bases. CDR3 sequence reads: CASSFGLAGGEQYF. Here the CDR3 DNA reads TGCGCCAGCAGTTTTGGACTAGCGGGGGGCGAGCAGTACTTC.

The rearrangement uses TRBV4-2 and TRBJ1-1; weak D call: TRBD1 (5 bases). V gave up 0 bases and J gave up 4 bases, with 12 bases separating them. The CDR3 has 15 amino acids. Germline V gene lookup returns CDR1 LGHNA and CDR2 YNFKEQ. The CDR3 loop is CASSQERGPGTEAFF. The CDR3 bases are TGTGCCAGCAGCCAAGAGCGGGGCCCGGGCACTGAAGCTTTCTTT.

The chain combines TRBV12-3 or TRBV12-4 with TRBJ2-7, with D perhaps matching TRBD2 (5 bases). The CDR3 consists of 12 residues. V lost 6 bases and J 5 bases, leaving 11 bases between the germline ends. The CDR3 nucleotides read TGTGCCAGCAGCCGAGGGCCCCACGAGCAGTACTTC. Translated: CASSRGPHEQYF.

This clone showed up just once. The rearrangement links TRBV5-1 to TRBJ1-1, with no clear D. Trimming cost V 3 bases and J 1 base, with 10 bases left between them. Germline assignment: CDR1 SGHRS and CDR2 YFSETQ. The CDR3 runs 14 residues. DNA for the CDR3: TGCGCCAGCAGCTATCTGATGGGGAACACTGAAGCTTTCTTT. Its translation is CASSYLMGNTEAFF.

In DNA form, the CDR3 reads TGTGCCAGCAGTTGGACTGGAGATACGCAGTATTTT. The encoded protein is CASSWTGDTQYF. The V gene is TRBV6-5, the J gene TRBJ2-3; TRBD2 is a possible D gene (5 bases). Germline values: CDR1 MNHEY, CDR2 SVGAGI. CDR3 size: 12 residues. The germline V and J ends were trimmed by 4 bases and 5 bases, with 7 bases remaining between them.

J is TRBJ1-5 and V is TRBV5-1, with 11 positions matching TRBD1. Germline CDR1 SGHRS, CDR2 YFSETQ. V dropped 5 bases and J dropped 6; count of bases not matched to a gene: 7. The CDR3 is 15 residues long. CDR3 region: CASSAGQGATQPQHF. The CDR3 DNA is TGCGCCAGCAGTGCTGGACAGGGGGCCACTCAGCCCCAGCATTTT. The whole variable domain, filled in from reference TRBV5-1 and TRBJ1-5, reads KAGVTQTPRYLIKTRGQQVTLSCSPISGHRSVSWYQQTPGQGLQFLFEYFSETQRNKGNFPGRFSGRQFSNSRSEMNVSTLELGDSALYLCASSAGQGATQPQHFGDGTRLSIL.